This T cell receptor (beta chain) derives from a study of Graves' ophthalmopathy and Graves' hyperthyroidism. Amplifying from RNA transcripts, the study obtained TCR beta CDR3 regions. An initial RT-PCR round employing HTBI primers preceded a second-round multiplex PCR. TCRdb processed the multiplex PCR reads anew with MiXCR; each CDR3 protein has one entry. The data hold roughly 1.1 million distinct CDR3 sequences, with less than 45% observed a single time. Hyperthyroidism was new, under 2 months, in patients aged 18 to 65. Diagnosis used clinical symptoms, serum thyroxine, TRAb, thyroid ultrasound and orbital computed tomography. This clonotype has more than one count but fewer than ten. The CDR3 length is 14 residues. Germline-derived CDR1 and CDR2 are LNHDA and SQIVND (reference sequence). The V end was cut by 3 bases, the J end by 6 bases, with 14 bases between.

This TCR came from an adult man with Graves' hyperthyroidism. The sample taken for sequencing was peripheral blood or thyroid tissue (not recorded which). This chain uses TRBV19 with TRBJ1-2, with no clear D. The CDR3 protein is CASSIWASPDGYTF. The DNA for the CDR3 is TGTGCCAGTAGTATCTGGGCGTCACCGGATGGCTACACCTTC.